This TCR beta chain emerged from a study of shared clonotypes between healthy human individuals. Each sample came from a Caucasian adult donor living in Nashville, Tennessee. Genomic DNA per cell subset filled all wells of several immunoSEQ plates. The protocol was immunoSEQ multiplex PCR, while the TCRdb copy is restricted to in-frame clones and leaves out a portion. The sample has roughly 2.5 million clones; 90% to 95% are singletons. Turning to this clone: No antigen is known for it.

Germline-derived CDR1 and CDR2 are SEHNR and FQNEAQ (reference sequence). Trimming took 1 base from V and 4 from J; bases not matched to a gene: 4. The CDR3 has 16 residues. The study's findings and limits: What limited the represented genetic and exposure-history diversity was the small number of donors. The sampled material consisted only of blood, and tissue repertoires are likely to differ.

The chain carries TRBV7-9 and TRBJ1-5; TRBD1 matches 10 bases. Sequenced sample: naive CD4+ T cells sorted from blood. Subset noted: CD45RA+ positively selected. The sequence was obtained from a man aged 18 to 29 in good health. As DNA, the CDR3 is TGTGCCAGCAGCTTAGGGACAGGGGGTATGAATCAGCCCCAGCATTTT. Encoded protein: CASSLGTGGMNQPQHF. Complete variable domain (other parts from reference TRBV7-9 and TRBJ1-5): DTGVSQNPRHKITKRGQNVTFRCDPISEHNRLYWYRQTLGQGPEFLTYFQNEAQLEKSRLLSDRFSAERPKGSFSTLEIQRTEQGDSAMYLCASSLGTGGMNQPQHFGDGTRLSIL.